The 22 T cell receptor beta chains below all came from one sample that was sequenced in a study of blood T cell repertoires in COVID-19 (dated by TCRdb to about 2020). The library was produced with the immunoSEQ multiplex PCR assay. TCRdb carries this immuneACCESS record with in-frame sequences only. Its versions omit some clonotypes, under half of them owing to an unresolved V gene in the studies checked, with the rest unexplained. Here the sample has fewer than 250,000 clones; about 85% occur a single time. The top ten constitute about 1% of the sample. The sequenced sample consisted of peripheral blood. The receptor source for this set is a young man with acute or convalescent COVID-19.

CDR3: CASSVSGSSYNEQFF. The CDR3 DNA follows: TGTGCCAGCAGCGTTAGCGGGAGCTCCTACAATGAGCAGTTCTTC. V is TRBV27 and J is TRBJ2-1, with 9 bases aligning to TRBD2. CDR3 size: 15 residues. The V and J ends lost 6 bases and 0 bases, in that order; junction bases with no gene match: 3. Germline assignment: CDR1 MNHEY and CDR2 SMNVEV (reference sequence).

About this clone: This likely comes from a read error, as the CDR3 has no conserved phenylalanine or tryptophan at its end. Because the CDR3's place on the DNA is in doubt, the DNA is left out and the CDR3 is given as listed by TCRdb. This CDR3 reads CASSEVVSGRELRC. The chain is built from TRBV6-1 and TRBJ2-7; the D segment call TRBD2 is taken from the table without a DNA check. Germline-derived CDR1 and CDR2 are MNHNS and SASEGT. The CDR3 has 14 amino acids, counting both end residues.

This chain joins TRBV3-1 (or the pseudogene TRBV3-2) and TRBJ2-5; 8 positions match TRBD2. The CDR3 sequence is 14 residues long. Germline lookup yields CDR1 LGHDT and CDR2 YNNKEL (reference sequence). Losses at the gene ends were 4 bases for V and 5 bases for J; bases not matched to a gene: 6. In DNA, the CDR3 is TGTGCCAGCAGCCCTGCCGGGGGGGAGGAGACCCAGTACTTC. Protein product: CASSPAGGEETQYF.

The chain is built from TRBV6-5 and TRBJ2-3, with D perhaps matching TRBD2 (6 bases). The CDR3 covers 14 residues. CDR1 is MNHEY and CDR2 is SVGAGI in the germline V gene. Trimming took off 7 bases at V and 6 bases at J, with 17 bases between the two ends. The CDR3 is CASKTSFGSDTQYF. The CDR3 coding sequence is TGTGCCAGCAAAACTAGCTTTGGTTCTGATACGCAGTATTTT.

This clone was seen once. CDR3 region: CATSDPEETQYF. The CDR3 bases are TGTGCCACCAGTGATCCTGAAGAGACCCAGTACTTC. The V gene is TRBV24-1, the J gene TRBJ2-5; D is uncertain. The CDR3 has 12 amino acids. The ends were cut back, 3 bases at V and 3 bases at J, with 4 bases in the middle. Germline CDR1 and CDR2: KGHDR and SFDVKD.

This clone was found once. This sequence joins TRBV7-9 and TRBJ2-1; D ambiguous. Germline-derived CDR1 and CDR2 are SEHNR and FQNEAQ (reference sequence). The germline V and J ends were trimmed by 3 bases and 0 bases, with 9 bases remaining between them. The CDR3 is 15 amino acids. The CDR3 loop reads CASSFAVSSYNEQFF. The CDR3 bases are TGTGCCAGCAGCTTTGCGGTGAGCTCCTACAATGAGCAGTTCTTC.

This chain joins TRBV7-2 and TRBJ2-7, with 11 bases lining up with TRBD2. Looked up from germline, CDR1 is SGHTA and CDR2 is FQGNSA. The CDR3 runs 15 residues. J was trimmed by 6 bases and V by 1 base; bases with no gene match: 5. CDR3 sequence reads: CASSLEVAGGVEQYF. The CDR3 coding sequence is TGTGCCAGCAGCTTAGAGGTAGCGGGAGGGGTCGAGCAGTACTTC.

CDR3 loop: CASSSGLAGADTQYF. The CDR3 DNA is TGTGCCAGCAGCTCCGGACTAGCGGGAGCCGATACGCAGTATTTT. The chain employs TRBV5-4 and TRBJ2-3; TRBD2 matches 13 bases. CDR1 is SGHNT and CDR2 is YYREEE in the germline V gene (reference sequence). This CDR3 region has 15 residues. V shed 3 bases and J 6 bases; nucleotides not matched to a gene: 4.

This clone showed up just a few times. The chain couples TRBV7-3 to TRBJ1-1, with a weak D call TRBD1 (5 bases). V shed 0 bases and J shed 8 bases, with 19 bases lying between them. The CDR3 extends over 16 amino acids. The germline gives CDR1 SGHTA, CDR2 FQGTGA. The CDR3 here is CASSLTGGTDFREAFF. DNA of the CDR3: TGTGCCAGCAGCTTAACTGGGGGGACGGACTTCAGGGAAGCTTTCTTT.

J is TRBJ2-3 and V is TRBV7-2; D not resolved. V gave up 4 bases and J gave up 4 bases, with 15 bases separating them. The CDR3 contains 15 residues. Germline loops: CDR1 SGHTA, CDR2 FQGNSA. The CDR3 loop is CASSSPFGSSDTQYF. The CDR3 nucleotides read TGTGCCAGCAGCTCCCCGTTTGGCAGTTCAGATACGCAGTATTTT.

This clone appeared once. The chain carries TRBV4-1 and TRBJ1-3; D gene ambiguous. Per the germline V gene, CDR1 is MGHRA and CDR2 is YSYEKL. V shed 2 bases and J shed 0 bases, with 8 bases lying between them. This CDR3 region has 15 residues. In DNA, the CDR3 is TGCGCCAGCAGCCAACTCGTGAGCTCTGGAAACACCATATATTTT. Protein: CASSQLVSSGNTIYF.

This chain links TRBV2 with TRBJ1-2; 9 bases are shared with TRBD1. V lost 6 bases, J lost 2 bases, and 4 bases stayed unmatched. CDR3 length: 14 residues. Looked up from germline, CDR1 is SNHLY and CDR2 is FYNNEI. CDR3 in amino acids: CASSWDRANYGYTF. CDR3 nucleotide sequence: TGTGCCAGCAGCTGGGACAGGGCAAACTATGGCTACACCTTC.

This chain connects TRBV14 to TRBJ2-7, with a weak D call TRBD1 (6 bases). This CDR3 contains 14 residues. The ends were cut back, 5 bases at V and 3 bases at J, with 14 bases in the middle. From germline, CDR1 is SGHDN and CDR2 FVKESK. The CDR3 sequence is CASSERGQLYEQYF. As DNA, the CDR3 is TGTGCCAGCAGCGAACGCGGACAGCTCTACGAGCAGTACTTC.

V gene TRBV5-1 combines with J gene TRBJ2-5; TRBD2 might be the D (6 bases). The germline V gene has CDR1 SGHRS and CDR2 YFSETQ. V shed 3 bases and J shed 2 bases, with 14 bases lying between them. The CDR3 is 15 amino acids. This chain's CDR3 is CASSSTGLRQETQYF. The CDR3 region has the DNA TGCGCCAGCAGCTCCACCGGACTACGGCAAGAGACCCAGTACTTC.

The J gene is TRBJ2-7, the V gene TRBV2; D perhaps matches TRBD2 (6 bases). Between the trimmed V and J ends, which lost 7 bases and 5 bases, there was a span of 33 bases. The length of the CDR3 is 19 residues. Germline-derived CDR1 and CDR2 are SNHLY and FYNNEI. The CDR3, as DNA: TGTGCCAGCAAAAGCCGTGTGGGGGGAGGAGGGGTACTTAGCGACGAGCAGTACTTC. It translates to CASKSRVGGGGVLSDEQYF. Drawing the rest from reference TRBV2 and TRBJ2-7, the complete variable domain is EPEVTQTPSHQVTQMGQEVILRCVPISNHLYFYWYRQILGQKVEFLVSFYNNEISEKSEIFDDQFSVERPDGSNFTLKIRSTKLEDSAMYFCASKSRVGGGGVLSDEQYFGPGTRLTVT.

The chain combines TRBV28 with TRBJ1-6; 8 bases fit TRBD1. V dropped 6 bases and J dropped 10; count of bases not matched to a gene: 5. Germline CDR1 MDHEN, CDR2 SYDVKM. CDR3 length equals 13 residues. The CDR3 is CASRDREGSPLHF. CDR3 bases: TGTGCCAGCAGGGACAGGGAGGGATCACCCCTCCACTTT.

This clone was observed a single time. The genes are TRBV5-1 and TRBJ2-7; 7 nucleotides align to TRBD2. V was pared by 0 bases and J by 3 bases, with 6 bases of the junction left unmatched. This CDR3 comprises 15 residues. Germline CDR1 and CDR2: SGHRS and YFSETQ. CDR3 residues: CASSLGGRGFYEQYF. The CDR3 nucleotides are TGCGCCAGCAGCTTGGGCGGGAGAGGGTTCTACGAGCAGTACTTC.

This clone was observed a handful of times. The chain employs TRBV2 and TRBJ1-3; perhaps TRBD1 as D (6 bases). With 8 bases removed from V and 0 bases from J, the gap between germline ends came to 11 bases. CDR1 and CDR2 (germline): SNHLY, FYNNEI. The CDR3 totals 14 residues. CDR3 sequence: CASCTGSSGNTIYF. The CDR3 DNA is TGTGCCAGCTGTACAGGGAGCTCTGGAAACACCATATATTTT.

The chain uses TRBV5-4 and TRBJ1-6; D gene ambiguous. Trimming removed 4 bases at V and 10 bases at J, with 18 bases between. The CDR3 has 15 amino acids. Germline V gene sequence: CDR1 SGHNT, CDR2 YYREEE (reference sequence). The CDR3 DNA is TGTGCCAGCAGCACCCCCCTCGACGGCGGCTCACCCCTCCACTTT. This translates into CASSTPLDGGSPLHF.

The genes are TRBV30 and TRBJ2-5, with TRBD2 matching over 11 bases. CDR1 is GTSNPN and CDR2 is SVGIG in the germline V gene (reference sequence). This CDR3 comprises 13 residues. V lost 5 bases and J lost 6; bases outside the gene matches: 5. CDR3 loop: CAWVLAGAKTQYF. The CDR3 DNA follows: TGTGCCTGGGTACTAGCGGGGGCGAAGACCCAGTACTTC.

V and J are TRBV5-1 and TRBJ2-7; 9 bases are a match to TRBD1. Germline CDR1 is SGHRS and CDR2 is YFSETQ. The V gene end was trimmed by 0 bases and the J gene end by 6 bases; junction bases not matched to a gene: 7. This CDR3 has 15 residues. The DNA of the CDR3 is TGCGCCAGCAGCTTGGGTGGGACAGGGAGCGGCGAGCAGTACTTC. Translated, it gives CASSLGGTGSGEQYF.

The V and J genes are TRBV4-2 and TRBJ1-2; a weak D match, TRBD1 (5 bases). Germline CDR1 is LGHNA and CDR2 is YNFKEQ. The CDR3 sequence is 12 residues long. Trimming shortened V by 4 bases and J by 2 bases, and 5 bases separated the two germline ends. The CDR3 DNA reads as TGTGCCAGCAGCCGGGGCAACTATGGCTACACCTTC. Its translation: CASSRGNYGYTF.